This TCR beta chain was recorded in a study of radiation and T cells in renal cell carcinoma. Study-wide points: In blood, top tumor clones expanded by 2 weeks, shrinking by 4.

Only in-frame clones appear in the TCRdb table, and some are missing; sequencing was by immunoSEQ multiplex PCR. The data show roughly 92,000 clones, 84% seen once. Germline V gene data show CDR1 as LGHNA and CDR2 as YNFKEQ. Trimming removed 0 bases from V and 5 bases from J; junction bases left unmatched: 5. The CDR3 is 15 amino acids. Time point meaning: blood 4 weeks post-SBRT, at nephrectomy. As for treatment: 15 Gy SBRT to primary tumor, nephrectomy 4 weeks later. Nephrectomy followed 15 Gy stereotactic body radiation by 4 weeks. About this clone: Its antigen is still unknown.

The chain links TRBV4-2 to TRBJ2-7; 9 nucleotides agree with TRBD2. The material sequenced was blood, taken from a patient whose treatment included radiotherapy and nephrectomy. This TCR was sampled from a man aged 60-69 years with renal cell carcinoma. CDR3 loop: CASSQEAGGVNEQYF. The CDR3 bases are TGTGCCAGCAGCCAAGAGGCGGGAGGGGTCAACGAGCAGTACTTC.